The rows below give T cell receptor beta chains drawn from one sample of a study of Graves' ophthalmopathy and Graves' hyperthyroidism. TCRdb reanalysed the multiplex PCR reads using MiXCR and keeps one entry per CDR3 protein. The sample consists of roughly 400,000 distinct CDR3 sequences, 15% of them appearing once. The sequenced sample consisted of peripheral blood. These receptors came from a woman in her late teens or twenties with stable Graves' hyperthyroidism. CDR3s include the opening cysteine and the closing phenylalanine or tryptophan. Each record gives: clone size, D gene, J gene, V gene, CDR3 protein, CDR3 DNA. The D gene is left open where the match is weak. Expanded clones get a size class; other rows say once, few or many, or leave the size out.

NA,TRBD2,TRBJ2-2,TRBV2,CASSGTRGGGELFF,TGTGCCAGCAGCGGGACTAGAGGTGGCGGGGAGCTGTTTTTT
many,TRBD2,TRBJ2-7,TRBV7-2,CASSLAASGGYEQYF,TGTGCCAGCAGCTTAGCGGCTAGCGGGGGATACGAGCAGTACTTC
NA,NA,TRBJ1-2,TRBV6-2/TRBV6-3,CASRQGLPVSYGYTF,TGTGCCAGCAGACAGGGACTCCCGGTGTCCTATGGCTACACCTTC
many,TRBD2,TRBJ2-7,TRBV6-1,CASSEAAGGRYEQYF,TGTGCCAGCAGTGAAGCAGCGGGGGGGCGGTACGAGCAGTACTTC
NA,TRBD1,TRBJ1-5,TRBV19,CASSIYPIGGNSDQPQHF,TGTGCCAGTAGTATATACCCTATAGGGGGCAACAGCGATCAGCCCCAGCATTTT
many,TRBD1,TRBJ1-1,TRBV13,CASRSGTGGWDTEAFF,TGTGCCAGCAGATCCGGGACAGGGGGTTGGGACACTGAAGCTTTCTTT
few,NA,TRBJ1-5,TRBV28,CASSFLGQGFPPQHF,TGTGCCAGCAGTTTTCTCGGACAAGGTTTCCCGCCCCAGCATTTT
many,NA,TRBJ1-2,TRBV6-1,CASSELQGTYGYTF,TGTGCCAGCAGTGAATTACAGGGAACCTATGGCTACACCTTC
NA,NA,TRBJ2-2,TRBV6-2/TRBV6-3,CASKEGGTGELFF,TGTGCCAGCAAGGAAGGGGGGACCGGGGAGCTGTTTTTT
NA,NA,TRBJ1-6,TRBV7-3,CASSLQGFGNSPLHF,TGTGCCAGCAGCTTACAGGGGTTTGGCAATTCACCCCTCCACTTT
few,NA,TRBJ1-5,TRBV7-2,CASSFGYGSGQPQHF,TGTGCCAGCAGCTTTGGGTACGGTTCCGGCCAGCCCCAGCATTTT
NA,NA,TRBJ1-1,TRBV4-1,CASSPSRGRSGAFF,TGCGCCAGCAGCCCAAGTAGGGGCAGGTCGGGAGCTTTCTTT
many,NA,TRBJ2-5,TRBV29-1,CSVLPGIKETQYF,TGCAGCGTTCTCCCAGGGATTAAAGAGACCCAGTACTTC
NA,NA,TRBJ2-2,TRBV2,CASSGRGIGRGTLNTGELFF,TGTGCCAGCAGTGGCAGAGGGATTGGCAGGGGGACTCTAAACACCGGGGAGCTGTTTTTT
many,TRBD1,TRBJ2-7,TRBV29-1,CSAWTGGVPYEQYF,TGCAGCGCCTGGACAGGGGGGGTCCCCTACGAGCAGTACTTC
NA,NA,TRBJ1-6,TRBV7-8,CASSGRASSYNSPLHF,TGTGCCAGCAGCGGCCGGGCCAGCTCCTATAATTCACCCCTCCACTTT
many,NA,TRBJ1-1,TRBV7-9,CASSPPDGREAFF,TGTGCCAGCAGCCCACCCGACGGCCGCGAGGCTTTCTTT
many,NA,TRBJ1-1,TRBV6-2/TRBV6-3,CASSDEGFPAFF,TGTGCCAGCAGTGACGAAGGGTTTCCAGCTTTCTTT
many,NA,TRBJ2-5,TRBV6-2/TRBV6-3,CASRWPGETQYF,TGTGCCAGCAGGTGGCCAGGCGAGACCCAGTACTTC
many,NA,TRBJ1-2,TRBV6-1,CASSESYWGYTF,TGTGCCAGCAGTGAAAGCTACTGGGGCTACACCTTC
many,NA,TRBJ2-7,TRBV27,CASRPGGQSYEQYF,TGTGCCAGCAGACCAGGGGGGCAGTCCTACGAGCAGTACTTC
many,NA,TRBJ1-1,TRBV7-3,CASSIHINTEAFF,TGTGCCAGCAGTATCCACATCAACACTGAAGCTTTCTTT